This T cell receptor beta chain emerged from a study of T cell responses to AZD1222 COVID-19 vaccine. Study-level findings and limits: Females made up more of the donors, who were largely white British, and clonal diversity may have come out too low. Reports say nearly half of spike-specific TCRs go after unmutated variant regions.

On this clone: Antigen: not known.

TCRdb keeps only in-frame clones here, not all; method: immunoSEQ multiplex PCR. Of about 84,000 clones listed, about 86% are singletons. The ends were cut back, 0 bases at V and 9 bases at J, with 14 bases in the middle. Per the germline V gene, CDR1 is SGHDN and CDR2 is FVKESK. The CDR3 is 14 amino acids. This TCR was sampled from an adult who received the AZD1222 COVID-19 vaccine. Sequenced material: peripheral blood, taken 28 days after the second AZD1222 dose. The chain joins TRBV14 to TRBJ1-1; the D gene is possibly TRBD1 (6 bases). The CDR3 reads CASSQDRGIWKAFF. The CDR3 nucleotides are TGTGCCAGCAGCCAAGATAGGGGGATTTGGAAAGCTTTCTTT.